The source of this T cell receptor (beta chain) is a study of Graves' ophthalmopathy and Graves' hyperthyroidism. Amplified TCR beta CDR3 regions were obtained using RNA transcripts as template. First-round RT-PCR employed HTBI primers, with a second-round multiplex PCR after it. TCRdb reprocessed the multiplex PCR reads via MiXCR and lists one record per CDR3 protein. Of about 370,000 distinct CDR3 sequences listed, about 17% were seen once; the top ten hold 2.4%. In this sample, this clonotype turned up many times. Hyperthyroidism patients, all newly diagnosed, had under 2 months' duration and ages of 18 to 65. Trimming cost V 5 bases and J 9 bases; bases outside gene matches: 12. The CDR3 is 15 amino acids. Germline lookup yields CDR1 GTSNPN and CDR2 SVGIG (reference sequence).

The V call is TRBV30, the J call TRBJ1-6, with 8 nucleotides matching TRBD1. The sequence derives from an adult woman with stable Graves' hyperthyroidism. The source material was peripheral blood. CDR3 bases: TGTGCCTGGGGGGACAGGTCCGAGACCCTTTCACCCCTCCACTTT. Residues: CAWGDRSETLSPLHF.